This T cell receptor beta chain comes out of a study of blood T cell repertoires in COVID-19 (TCRdb year 2020). Regarding the complete study: Collaborator samples came from the United States, Italy and Spain and covered acute and convalescent phases of COVID-19. The prospective study material was composed of cDNA or gDNA derived from T cells, B-cell-depleted T cells, or PBMCs. The repertoires were released in a freely available public database meant as a resource for research on the immune response to SARS-CoV-2. Where available, HLA class I and class II types were obtained from metadata supplied by the sample provider rather than from assay-based typing. The dataset comprised deeply sampled blood TCRbeta repertoires from subjects exposed to, actively infected with, or recovered from COVID-19. Sample metadata almost always included a de-identified subject ID, COVID-19 status, age in years and sex. Samples came from the ongoing ImmuneRACE study (first 160 participants) plus 1,254 subjects from 6 global collaborators. Beyond this particular receptor, the publication reports: The quantity of clinical and demographic metadata differed by source and by participant and was supplied without curation.

The immunoSEQ Assay, a bias-controlled multiplex PCR, was used to amplify TCRbeta CDR3 regions from genomic DNA. The study's own analysis went as follows. Within the assay, amplification of reference gene primers was used to estimate how many nucleated cells each sample contained. To quantify the absolute abundance of each unique TCRbeta CDR3 rearrangement, sequence reads were collapsed and filtered. Productive Simpson clonality was computed per sample as the square root of Simpson's diversity index over productive rearrangements. TCRdb took over this immuneACCESS table, retaining in-frame rearrangements with V and J assigned. Such tables are incomplete; in checked studies, under half of the missing clones stem from an unresolved V gene, and the remainder is unexplained. V, J and clone size are taken as reported in that table, and D and trimming were inferred from the DNA itself. The sample contains some 320,000 clones, roughly 86% of them found a single time. The top ten constitute less than 6% of the sample.

Participants in the prospective study were enrolled through a virtual design, were aged about 18 to 100 years, and lived in roughly 24 United States geographic areas. Cohort assignment in the prospective study relied on participant-reported clinical history from a screening survey and a study questionnaire. Recovered participants in ImmuneRACE Cohort 3 were defined as having two consecutive negative NP/OP PCR tests, clearance from a healthcare professional, or resolution of symptoms. Each participant in the prospective study had whole blood, serum and a nasopharyngeal or oropharyngeal swab collected by mobile phlebotomists. Prospective study participants could optionally give additional blood draws and questionnaires over an approximately 2-month period. Prospective study blood samples were shipped either frozen or at room temperature before DNA extraction. Comments on this clone: What this receptor recognizes is not known. No clone much larger than this one lies a single base away; base qualities are absent.

Sequenced sample: PBMCs or T cells enriched from blood (not recorded which). This sequence originates from a woman in her 30s who had recovered from COVID-19.

CDR3 reads: CASSIHRGGETQYF. The DNA is as follows: TGTGCCAGTAGTATTCACAGGGGAGGAGAGACCCAGTACTTC. The chain is assembled from TRBV19 and TRBJ2-5, and possibly TRBD1, on 7 matching bases. According to the germline V gene (reference sequence), CDR1 reads LNHDA and CDR2 reads SQIVND. V and J lose 3 bases and 4 bases, and a span of 12 bases separates them. Spanning cysteine to phenylalanine, the CDR3 consists of 14 amino acids. The DNA shown is the 42-base CDR3, in frame from base 1.